One and the same sample provided the 29 T cell receptor beta chains below, sequenced in a study of blood T cell repertoires in COVID-19. Libraries were prepared by immunoSEQ multiplex PCR; TCRdb keeps only in-frame clonotypes and omits some of them. The repertoire consists of some 250,000 clones, with just under 85% occurring once and the leading ten covering over 7.5%. Sequencing input: peripheral blood. The receptors derive from a woman of 80 years or more with acute or convalescent COVID-19.

V gene TRBV28 combines with J gene TRBJ1-6; the D is unclear. There are 17 residues in the CDR3. Trimming removed 1 base from V and 10 bases from J, with 20 bases in between. Germline V CDR1 and CDR2: MDHEN, SYDVKM. CDR3 sequence reads: CASSLSTREVGRSPLHF. In DNA, the CDR3 is TGTGCCAGCAGTTTATCTACCCGGGAGGTGGGGAGGTCACCCCTCCACTTT.

The V gene is TRBV18, the J gene TRBJ2-1; TRBD2 matches at 9 bases. The length of the CDR3 is 19 residues. Germline assignment: CDR1 KGHSH and CDR2 LQKENI. The trim removed 1 base at V and 5 bases at J, leaving 15 bases unmatched. The CDR3 loop reads CASSPLALAGGPYNNEQFF. CDR3 in DNA: TGTGCCAGCTCACCACTCGCCCTGGCGGGGGGGCCCTATAACAATGAGCAGTTCTTC.

This chain joins TRBV3-1 (or the pseudogene TRBV3-2) and TRBJ1-2; D may be TRBD1 (5 bases). The CDR3 has 15 amino acids. Trimming removed 1 base at V and 2 bases at J, with 11 bases between. Per germline, CDR1 LGHDT and CDR2 YNNKEL (reference sequence). The CDR3 coding sequence is TGTGCCAGCAGCCAAGCCAGGCCAGGGAACTATGGCTACACCTTC. It translates to CASSQARPGNYGYTF.

The rearrangement links TRBV28 to TRBJ1-6; D remains ambiguous. CDR1 and CDR2 from the germline V gene are MDHEN and SYDVKM. This CDR3 is built from 13 residues. The V gene lost 8 bases and the J gene lost 3 bases, with 8 bases spanning the gap. The CDR3 here is CASVTGYNSPLHF. The CDR3 DNA reads as TGTGCCAGCGTTACTGGCTATAATTCACCCCTCCACTTT.

The chain is built from TRBV7-9 and TRBJ1-1; D is perhaps TRBD1 (5 bases). V was pared by 6 bases and J by 4 bases, with 12 bases between. This CDR3 has 13 residues. Germline CDR1 is SEHNR and CDR2 is FQNEAQ (reference sequence). In DNA form, the CDR3 reads TGTGCCAGCAGTGGAAGGGGATTCACTGAAGCTTTCTTT. It specifies CASSGRGFTEAFF.

Here the CDR3 DNA reads TGTGCCAGCAGGGGACAGGCGGGGCACACTGAAGCTTTCTTT. It encodes CASRGQAGHTEAFF. This rearrangement joins TRBV5-8 to TRBJ1-1; 8 bases are shared with TRBD1. Trimming cost V 5 bases and J 3 bases; bases outside gene matches: 6. From germline, CDR1 is SGHTS and CDR2 YDEGEE. The CDR3 consists of 14 residues. Based on the CDR3 plus reference TRBV5-8 and TRBJ1-1, the full variable domain is EAGVTQSPTHLIKTRGQQATLRCSPISGHTSVYWYQQALGLGLQFLLWYDEGEERNRGNFPPRFSGRQFPNYSSELNVNALELEDSALYLCASRGQAGHTEAFFGQGTRLTVV.

The V and J genes are TRBV15 and TRBJ2-4, with a possible D match to TRBD2 (5 bases). Germline V gives CDR1 LNHNV, CDR2 YYDKDF (reference sequence). CDR3 length: 16 amino acids. V was clipped by 1 base and J by 1 base, with 11 bases between them. The CDR3 here is CATSRGGALAKNIQYF. The CDR3 bases are TGTGCCACCAGCAGAGGGGGAGCCTTGGCCAAAAACATTCAGTACTTC. The complete variable domain, with remaining parts taken from reference TRBV15 and TRBJ2-4, reads DAMVIQNPRYQVTQFGKPVTLSCSQTLNHNVMYWYQQKSSQAPKLLFHYYDKDFNNEADTPDNFQSRRPNTSFCFLDIRSPGLGDTAMYLCATSRGGALAKNIQYFGAGTRLSVL.

V and J are TRBV5-5 and TRBJ1-1; 7 positions agree with TRBD1. The CDR3 consists of 17 residues. The J segment lost 0 bases and the V segment lost 1 base, leaving 9 bases of the junction unmatched. The V gene's germline CDR1 is SGHKS and CDR2 YYEKEE (reference sequence). In DNA, the CDR3 is TGTGCCAGCAGCTTGACAGGGGAGATGGTGGTGAACACTGAAGCTTTCTTT. As protein: CASSLTGEMVVNTEAFF.

J is TRBJ1-1 and V is TRBV2, with a weak D call TRBD1 (5 bases). CDR1 and CDR2 (germline): SNHLY, FYNNEI. Between the trimmed V and J ends, which lost 3 bases and 1 base, there was a span of 6 bases. CDR3 length: 13 amino acids. CDR3: CASSDQGNTEAFF. The CDR3, as DNA: TGTGCCAGCAGTGACCAGGGGAACACTGAAGCTTTCTTT.

The rearrangement joins TRBV19 to TRBJ1-1; the D is unclear. Germline CDR1 and CDR2: LNHDA and SQIVND (reference sequence). The CDR3 extends over 13 amino acids. V shed 7 bases and J shed 2 bases, with 11 bases lying between them. This CDR3 reads CASTSSVNTEAFF. The CDR3 DNA reads TGTGCCAGTACCTCGTCCGTTAACACTGAAGCTTTCTTT.

This clone was picked up one time. This sample also contains other DNA sequences that code for the same CDR3. This chain connects TRBV4-2 to TRBJ1-2, with D possibly being TRBD1 (6 bases). The CDR3 is 15 residues long. Germline CDR1 is LGHNA and CDR2 is YNFKEQ. Between the trimmed V and J ends, which lost 0 bases and 3 bases, there was a span of 11 bases. The CDR3 here is CASSQDRTADYGYTF. DNA for the CDR3: TGTGCCAGCAGCCAAGATCGGACAGCCGACTATGGCTACACCTTC.

Details on this clone: The sample holds other DNA sequences that translate to the same CDR3. The rearrangement joins TRBV29-1 to TRBJ2-1; 7 bases are shared with TRBD2. This CDR3 contains 14 residues. The germline CDR1 and CDR2 sequences are SQVTM and ANQGSEA. After removal of 7 bases from V and 6 bases from J, the junction contained 12 bases not matched to a gene. The CDR3 DNA sequence: TGCAGCGGACGGCGGGGAGGGGTACTCAATGAGCAGTTCTTC. Translated: CSGRRGGVLNEQFF.

This rearrangement joins TRBV5-5 to TRBJ2-5; the D gene is possibly TRBD1 (5 bases). Germline lookup yields CDR1 SGHKS and CDR2 YYEKEE (reference sequence). Deletions cut 3 bases from V and 5 bases from J, with 23 bases between. The CDR3 covers 17 residues. The CDR3 is CASSSLLGRSLSETQYF. CDR3 DNA sequence: TGTGCCAGCAGCTCACTCCTGGGGCGGAGTTTATCGGAGACCCAGTACTTC.

This clone was observed once. V and J are TRBV7-2 and TRBJ2-5, with 15 bases lining up with TRBD2. Germline CDR1 reads SGHTA; CDR2 reads FQGNSA. The CDR3 runs to 18 residues. The V segment lost 5 bases and the J segment 4 bases; nucleotides outside the gene matches: 11. CDR3 amino acids: CASSRFWTSGGAGETQYF. The DNA for the CDR3 is TGTGCCAGCAGCCGTTTTTGGACTAGCGGGGGGGCCGGAGAGACCCAGTACTTC.

The chain combines TRBV5-5 with TRBJ2-7; 9 bases are a match to TRBD1. V gave up 2 bases and J gave up 5 bases; unmatched junction bases: 8. In germline, CDR1 is SGHKS, CDR2 YYEKEE (reference sequence). This CDR3 region has 15 residues. In DNA, the CDR3 is TGTGCCAGCAGCTTACCCGGGACAGGGATCCACGAGCAGTACTTC. This translates into CASSLPGTGIHEQYF.

This clone was seen a handful of times. The rearrangement joins TRBV25-1 to TRBJ1-1; D is unclear. V shed 1 base and J shed 6 bases, with 12 bases lying between them. The CDR3 is made up of 14 amino acids. The germline CDR1 and CDR2 sequences are MGHDK and SYGVNS. The CDR3 sequence: CASSEFSSSAEAFF. The DNA for the CDR3 is TGTGCCAGCAGTGAATTTTCGTCTTCAGCTGAAGCTTTCTTT.

V and J are TRBV24-1 and TRBJ1-5; D not certain. This CDR3 comprises 15 residues. The V end lost 3 bases, the J end lost 2 bases, and 10 bases lay between the germline ends. Germline CDR1 and CDR2: KGHDR and SFDVKD. The CDR3 bases are TGTGCCACCAGTGATGGCAAGGCGGGCAATCAGCCCCAGCATTTT. It codes for CATSDGKAGNQPQHF.

This clone was seen once. The genes are TRBV3-1 (or the pseudogene TRBV3-2) and TRBJ2-7; D gene uncertain. CDR1 and CDR2 (germline): LGHDT, YNNKEL (reference sequence). This CDR3 contains 14 residues. Between the trimmed V and J ends, which lost 1 base and 2 bases, there was a span of 9 bases. CDR3 amino acids: CASSQGVRAYEQYF. The CDR3 region has the DNA TGTGCCAGCAGCCAAGGGGTACGGGCCTACGAGCAGTACTTC.

The gene calls are TRBV19 and TRBJ1-5; TRBD1 matches at 7 bases. The CDR3 has 16 residues. The germline CDR1 and CDR2 sequences are LNHDA and SQIVND (reference sequence). V lost 9 bases and J lost 1; bases outside the gene matches: 12. The DNA of the CDR3 is TGTGCCAGCCGTTCCCGGGACAGCGGAAGCAATCAGCCCCAGCATTTT. It specifies CASRSRDSGSNQPQHF.

This chain connects TRBV29-1 to TRBJ2-1, with a tentative D call TRBD1 (5 bases). Per germline, CDR1 SQVTM and CDR2 ANQGSEA. The CDR3 runs 12 residues. Trimming removed 3 bases at V and 7 bases at J, with 10 bases between. CDR3 region: CSVDQGANEQFF. The CDR3 bases are TGCAGCGTTGATCAGGGTGCAAATGAGCAGTTCTTC.

CDR3 protein: CASSLGSSVMNTEAFF. The CDR3 coding sequence is TGTGCCAGCAGCTTGGGTTCGAGCGTCATGAACACTGAAGCTTTCTTT. The chain combines TRBV5-4 with TRBJ1-1; no clear D. Germline assignment: CDR1 SGHNT and CDR2 YYREEE (reference sequence). CDR3 size: 16 residues. V gave up 0 bases and J gave up 0 bases, with 12 bases separating them. The full variable domain, with the rest looked up from reference TRBV5-4 and TRBJ1-1, is ETGVTQSPTHLIKTRGQQVTLRCSSQSGHNTVSWYQQALGQGPQFIFQYYREEENGRGNFPPRFSGLQFPNYSSELNVNALELDDSALYLCASSLGSSVMNTEAFFGQGTRLTVV.

The sample holds one count of this clone. The rearrangement links TRBV3-1 (or the pseudogene TRBV3-2) to TRBJ2-1; 9 bases are a match to TRBD2. The CDR3 extends over 16 amino acids. Germline CDR1 LGHDT, CDR2 YNNKEL (reference sequence). The V segment lost 3 bases and the J segment 4 bases; nucleotides outside the gene matches: 7. CDR3 region: CASSHQLAGSYNEQFF. CDR3 bases: TGTGCCAGCAGCCACCAACTAGCGGGTTCTTACAATGAGCAGTTCTTC.

The gene calls are TRBV9 and TRBJ2-7, with a weak D call TRBD1 (8 bases). The CDR3 runs to 14 residues. Trimming stripped 4 bases from V and 5 bases from J, with 16 bases between. CDR1 and CDR2 from the germline V gene are SGDLS and YYNGEE. CDR3 nucleotides: TGTGCCAGCAGCAGCGGGACAGGTCCCGACGAGCAGTACTTC. The encoded protein is CASSSGTGPDEQYF.

The chain combines TRBV11-2 with TRBJ1-6; possible D gene TRBD1, 5 bases. Trimming removed 5 bases from V and 9 bases from J, with 14 bases in between. CDR1 SGHAT and CDR2 FQNNGV come from the germline V gene. There are 14 residues in the CDR3. The CDR3 sequence is CASSPRTLASPLHF. Here the CDR3 DNA reads TGTGCCAGCAGCCCGAGGACACTGGCTTCACCCCTCCACTTT.

V and J are TRBV7-3 and TRBJ1-5, with unresolved D. The CDR3 is 16 amino acids. Trimming shortened V by 5 bases and J by 0 bases, and 14 bases separated the two germline ends. Germline CDR1 reads SGHTA; CDR2 reads FQGTGA. CDR3 DNA sequence: TGTGCCAGCAGCCCACGGACGGGGAATAGCAATCAGCCCCAGCATTTT. This codes for CASSPRTGNSNQPQHF.

V usage is TRBV15 and J usage is TRBJ1-2; 8 nucleotides agree with TRBD1. The CDR3 extends over 15 amino acids. Unmatched junction bases numbered 9, after V lost 6 bases and J lost 3 bases. CDR1 and CDR2 from the germline V gene are LNHNV and YYDKDF (reference sequence). The CDR3 coding sequence is TGTGCCACCAGGGCAGAGACAGGGGAAGACTATGGCTACACCTTC. It codes for CATRAETGEDYGYTF.

V gene TRBV6-2 or TRBV6-3 combines with J gene TRBJ2-7; tentative D call: TRBD2 (5 bases). Germline CDR1 MNHEY, CDR2 SVGEGT. This CDR3 comprises 16 residues. V shed 5 bases and J shed 0 bases, with 17 bases lying between them. In nucleotides, the CDR3 is TGTGCCAGCAGTGACTTTGGTGGTAGCGACTCCTACGAGCAGTACTTC. Protein: CASSDFGGSDSYEQYF.

This clone was seen once. The chain joins TRBV7-3 to TRBJ1-2; TRBD1 aligns across 8 bases. The CDR3 has 13 amino acids. Germline V gene sequence: CDR1 SGHTA, CDR2 FQGTGA. The ends lost 5 bases at V and 2 bases at J; junction bases unmatched: 1. The CDR3 spells CASSRDRNYGYTF. CDR3 nucleotides: TGTGCCAGCAGCAGGGACAGGAACTATGGCTACACCTTC. Filled out from reference TRBV7-3 and TRBJ1-2, the complete variable domain reads GAGVSQTPSNKVTEKGKYVELRCDPISGHTALYWYRQSLGQGPEFLIYFQGTGAADDSGLPNDRFFAVRPEGSVSTLKIQRTERGDSAVYLCASSRDRNYGYTFGSGTRLTVV.

V is TRBV7-2 and J is TRBJ2-2; the match to TRBD1 covers 7 bases. Germline V CDR1 and CDR2: SGHTA, FQGNSA. J gave up 2 bases and V 4 bases, and 7 bases lay outside the gene matches. This CDR3 spans 16 amino acids. CDR3 sequence: CASSYTGQRNTGELFF. CDR3 sequence (DNA): TGTGCCAGCAGCTATACGGGACAGAGAAACACCGGGGAGCTGTTTTTT.